What follows is one TCR beta chain and its context. Measured with immunoSEQ multiplex PCR; TCRdb has only the in-frame clones, and not every one. The data contain more than 300,000 clones, approximately 84% of them singletons. The data were obtained in a study of blood T cell repertoires in COVID-19. Participants had their cohort set by participant-reported clinical history. The V and J ends lost 3 bases and 6 bases respectively, with 20 bases between them. Germline CDR1 KGHSH, CDR2 LQKENI. There are 16 residues in the CDR3. The sequence derives from a woman younger than 35 who had recovered from COVID-19. Input material: PBMCs or T cells enriched from blood (not recorded which). This chain joins TRBV18 and TRBJ1-2, with D possibly matching TRBD1 (6 bases). CDR3 sequence reads: CASSPFTRTENNGYTF. In DNA, the CDR3 is TGTGCCAGCTCACCCTTTACCCGGACAGAAAATAATGGCTACACCTTC.